This T cell receptor beta chain was obtained from a study of T cell responses to AZD1222 COVID-19 vaccine. Measured with immunoSEQ multiplex PCR; TCRdb has only the in-frame clones, and not every one. The data hold around 120,000 clones, with roughly 90% observed a single time. General observations from the study: Mostly white British, mostly female donors; authors suggested clonal diversity may be underestimated.

Comments on this clone: Its antigen is still unknown.

Per the germline V gene, CDR1 is PRHDT and CDR2 is FYEKMQ (reference sequence). V gave up 5 bases and J gave up 0 bases; unmatched junction bases: 13. There are 19 residues in the CDR3. The chain combines TRBV13 with TRBJ2-6; 7 nucleotides align to TRBD2. The clonotype was recovered from an adult in good health. This material consisted of peripheral blood, taken on day 0 of AZD1222 vaccination. CDR3 sequence reads: CASSLSGLLGYSGANVLTF. DNA of the CDR3: TGTGCCAGCAGCCTTAGCGGGTTGCTGGGGTACTCTGGGGCCAACGTCCTGACTTTC.